The clone carrying this TCR beta chain has only a few counts. The antigen is undetermined. This entry is derived from a study of response to subunit inactivated influenza vaccine. Overall study findings and caveats: Every seasonal influenza vaccination brings in few new T cells, the authors suggested.

V was shortened by 6 bases and J by 0 bases, with 11 bases between the two germline ends. Germline V gene sequence: CDR1 ENHRY, CDR2 SYGVKD. CDR3 length: 15 amino acids. TCRdb reprocessed the RT-PCR reads with MiXCR, giving one entry per CDR3 protein. The sample includes 650,000 or so distinct CDR3 sequences, around 15% of them seen just once. This specimen consisted of PBMCs from blood, obtained around 14 days before vaccination. The receptor was isolated from a man aged 50 to 60 who received an inactivated influenza vaccine. This rearrangement joins TRBV10-3 to TRBJ2-2; D gene uncertain. CDR3 residues: CAISFTESNTGELFF. CDR3 DNA sequence: TGTGCCATCAGCTTCACAGAATCGAACACCGGGGAGCTGTTTTTT.